These 27 T cell receptor beta chains share one sample of origin, sequenced in a study of CD8+ T cells in alopecia areata. The authors extracted RNA and reverse transcribed it into cDNA as the sequencing template. The protocol was immunoSEQ multiplex PCR, while the TCRdb copy is restricted to in-frame clones and leaves out a portion. The sample holds 130,000 or so clones; 40% to 55% are singletons and the top ten take 8% to 11%. The source material was NKG2D-low CD8+ T cells sorted from blood. The receptors stem from a human donor with alopecia areata.

This clone was picked up a small number of times. DNA for the CDR3: TGCAGCGTACCCGACAGGCAGAACACCGGGGAGCTGTTTTTT. Its translation is CSVPDRQNTGELFF. This sequence joins TRBV29-1 and TRBJ2-2; D is possibly TRBD1 (6 bases). The CDR3 has 14 residues. Germline assignment: CDR1 SQVTM and CDR2 ANQGSEA. Trimming left V 6 bases short and J 1 base short, with 12 bases between.

The chain joins TRBV5-1 to TRBJ2-7; no definite D call. Trimming took 0 bases from V and 0 from J, leaving 7 bases between them. The CDR3 totals 14 residues. Germline V gives CDR1 SGHRS, CDR2 YFSETQ. This CDR3 reads CASSLGRDSYEQYF. CDR3 in DNA: TGCGCCAGCAGCTTGGGCCGAGACTCCTACGAGCAGTACTTC.

This clone has more than one count but fewer than ten. The chain couples TRBV28 to TRBJ2-6; D is undetermined. The CDR3 is made up of 16 amino acids. V lost 7 bases to trimming and J lost 0 bases, with 13 bases between them. The germline CDR1 and CDR2 sequences are MDHEN and SYDVKM. CDR3 DNA sequence: TGTGCCAGCACCCCTGAGCACCACTCTGGGGCCAACGTCCTGACTTTC. It codes for CASTPEHHSGANVLTF.

This chain joins TRBV21-1 and TRBJ2-7. TRBV21-1 is an annotated pseudogene. This CDR3 comprises 9 residues. In nucleotides, the CDR3 is TGTGCCACCTTTAAGGAGCAGTACTTC. This sequence encodes CATFKEQYF.

This clone was detected a few times. CDR3 in amino acids: CASMGSNREAFF. The CDR3, as DNA: TGCGCCAGCATGGGGTCGAACAGAGAAGCTTTCTTT. J is TRBJ1-1 and V is TRBV5-1, with unresolved D. The CDR3 consists of 12 residues. The V end lost 6 bases, the J end lost 8 bases, and 14 bases lay between the germline ends. Germline CDR1 and CDR2: SGHRS and YFSETQ.

This chain links TRBV13 with TRBJ2-5; 11 bases are shared with TRBD2. Trimming at V came to 0 bases and at J to 5 bases, leaving 2 bases not matched to a gene. Germline loops: CDR1 PRHDT, CDR2 FYEKMQ (reference sequence). The CDR3 has 15 residues. The CDR3 nucleotides are TGTGCCAGCAGCTTAGGACTAGCGGGAGAGGAGACCCAGTACTTC. Its protein is CASSLGLAGEETQYF.

This chain joins TRBV7-9 and TRBJ1-6; D is unclear. Germline-derived CDR1 and CDR2 are SEHNR and FQNEAQ (reference sequence). The CDR3 spans 15 residues. Trimming stripped 0 bases from V and 5 bases from J, with 8 bases between. CDR3 sequence reads: CASSLAGFHNSPLHF. The DNA for the CDR3 is TGTGCCAGCAGCTTAGCAGGTTTCCATAATTCACCCCTCCACTTT.

There are a few counts of this clone. The chain has TRBV29-1 and TRBJ2-7, with 7 bases aligning to TRBD2. CDR1 and CDR2 (germline): SQVTM, ANQGSEA. Unmatched junction bases numbered 6, after V lost 7 bases and J lost 3 bases. This CDR3 is 12 amino acids long. The CDR3 DNA reads as TGCAGCGCCCTAAGCGGGATCTACGAGCAGTACTTC. This translates into CSALSGIYEQYF.

This clone was found a few times. V usage is TRBV12-5 and J usage is TRBJ2-5, with D possibly matching TRBD2 (6 bases). V was clipped by 6 bases and J by 5 bases, with 10 bases between them. The CDR3 is 12 residues long. Per germline, CDR1 LGHNT and CDR2 FRNRAP. CDR3 loop: CASGREEETQYF. In nucleotides, the CDR3 is TGTGCTAGTGGAAGGGAGGAGGAGACCCAGTACTTC.

The chain combines TRBV6-4 with TRBJ2-1, with D perhaps being TRBD1 or TRBD2 (5 bases each). The germline V gene has CDR1 MRHNA and CDR2 SNTAGT. This CDR3 is 13 amino acids long. Trimming pared 4 bases from V and 9 bases from J, leaving 13 bases between. The CDR3 spells CASSGDGRSEQFF. Here the CDR3 DNA reads TGTGCCAGCAGTGGGGACGGTCGGTCTGAGCAGTTCTTC.

This chain uses TRBV30 with TRBJ1-2; TRBD1 might be the D (5 bases). Germline CDR1 reads GTSNPN; CDR2 reads SVGIG (reference sequence). The CDR3 has 13 amino acids. The V end lost 4 bases, the J end lost 2 bases, and 11 bases lay between the germline ends. Here the CDR3 DNA reads TGTGCCTGGATGGGGACGGAAAACTATGGCTACACCTTC. Translation: CAWMGTENYGYTF.

The chain uses TRBV9 and TRBJ2-7; D ambiguous. Germline V lookup: CDR1 SGDLS, CDR2 YYNGEE. Between the trimmed V and J ends, which lost 0 bases and 4 bases, there was a span of 17 bases. The CDR3 length is 16 residues. The CDR3 DNA sequence: TGTGCCAGCAGCGTAGGCGGAGCTGGTAGTTCGTACGAGCAGTACTTC. Encoded protein: CASSVGGAGSSYEQYF.

V and J are TRBV28 and TRBJ2-3; TRBD2 matches 11 bases. Germline CDR1 MDHEN, CDR2 SYDVKM. V lost 7 bases and J lost 2; bases outside the gene matches: 5. This CDR3 contains 15 residues. For the CDR3, the DNA is TGTGCCAGCACCCTAGCGGGGGGATACACAGATACGCAGTATTTT. Its translation: CASTLAGGYTDTQYF. The variable domain in full, with the rest retrieved from reference TRBV28 and TRBJ2-3, is DVKVTQSSRYLVKRTGEKVFLECVQDMDHENMFWYRQDPGLGLRLIYFSYDVKMKEKGDIPEGYSVSREKKERFSLILESASTNQTSMYLCASTLAGGYTDTQYFGPGTRLTVL.

The chain carries TRBV29-1 and TRBJ2-5; tentative D call: TRBD1 (6 bases). The CDR3 has 15 amino acids. Germline V gene sequence: CDR1 SQVTM, CDR2 ANQGSEA. Trimming took 7 bases from V and 2 from J, leaving 20 bases between them. CDR3 coding DNA: TGCAGCGGGAAAAGAGGGGGTGCCGGTCAAGAGACCCAGTACTTC. Amino acids: CSGKRGGAGQETQYF.

As to this clone: This same CDR3 is encoded by further DNA sequences in the sample. V and J are TRBV29-1 and TRBJ1-3; D gene unclear. This CDR3 region has 12 residues. Trimming removed 4 bases from V and 0 bases from J, with 4 bases in between. CDR1 and CDR2 (germline): SQVTM, ANQGSEA. The CDR3 reads CSVAGSGNTIYF. The CDR3 DNA follows: TGCAGCGTTGCGGGCTCTGGAAACACCATATATTTT.

There are a few counts of this clone. Other DNA sequences from this sample encode an identical CDR3 as well. V and J are TRBV14 and TRBJ2-1; unclear D gene. With 3 bases removed from V and 7 bases from J, the gap between germline ends came to 4 bases. The CDR3 is 11 residues long. Germline-derived CDR1 and CDR2 are SGHDN and FVKESK. The CDR3 region has the DNA TGTGCCAGCAGCCAGGAAAATGAGCAGTTCTTC. It specifies CASSQENEQFF.

The V gene is TRBV30, the J gene TRBJ2-5; D gene uncertain. This CDR3 comprises 12 residues. V gave up 4 bases and J gave up 5 bases, with 11 bases separating them. Germline CDR1 GTSNPN, CDR2 SVGIG (reference sequence). The CDR3 nucleotides read TGTGCCTGGATGGGCATTGGGGAGACCCAGTACTTC. Amino acid sequence: CAWMGIGETQYF.

This chain joins TRBV4-1 and TRBJ2-4; 10 bases are a match to TRBD1. Trimming at V came to 8 bases and at J to 8 bases, leaving 9 bases not matched to a gene. The CDR3 is 14 amino acids. Germline CDR1 MGHRA, CDR2 YSYEKL. In DNA, the CDR3 is TGCGCCAGCGAAACCGGGACAGGGGAGGACATTCAGTACTTC. Its protein product is CASETGTGEDIQYF.

V is TRBV29-1 and J is TRBJ2-5, with D tentatively TRBD1 (5 bases). The CDR3 consists of 11 residues. CDR1 and CDR2 from the germline V gene are SQVTM and ANQGSEA. Trimming pared 7 bases from V and 2 bases from J, leaving 8 bases between. The CDR3, as DNA: TGCAGCGGGCGACAGCAAGAGACCCAGTACTTC. It specifies CSGRQQETQYF.

CDR3 in amino acids: CASSASGGPLGAQYF. In DNA form, the CDR3 reads TGTGCCAGCAGTGCGAGCGGGGGGCCGTTGGGGGCCCAGTACTTC. The genes are TRBV27 and TRBJ2-5; TRBD2 matches at 9 bases. Per the germline V gene, CDR1 is MNHEY and CDR2 is SMNVEV (reference sequence). Unmatched junction bases numbered 13, after V lost 5 bases and J lost 9 bases. The length of the CDR3 is 15 residues.

The J gene is TRBJ1-2, the V gene TRBV5-1; D remains unclear. Trimming took 9 bases from V and 2 from J, leaving 11 bases between them. The CDR3 has 12 amino acids. Germline V CDR1 and CDR2: SGHRS, YFSETQ. The CDR3 sequence: CANTSRNYGYTF. CDR3 sequence (DNA): TGCGCCAACACCTCACGCAACTATGGCTACACCTTC. The full variable domain, completed using reference TRBV5-1 and TRBJ1-2, is KAGVTQTPRYLIKTRGQQVTLSCSPISGHRSVSWYQQTPGQGLQFLFEYFSETQRNKGNFPGRFSGRQFSNSRSEMNVSTLELGDSALYLCANTSRNYGYTFGSGTRLTVV.

This clone has just a few counts. In the same sample, other DNA sequences code for this CDR3. V usage is TRBV29-1 and J usage is TRBJ2-6, with D possibly TRBD2 on 5 matching bases. Trimming removed 3 bases at V and 0 bases at J, with 6 bases between. Germline V gives CDR1 SQVTM, CDR2 ANQGSEA. The length of the CDR3 is 14 residues. Here the CDR3 reads CSVDGGSGANVLTF. In nucleotides, the CDR3 is TGCAGCGTTGACGGAGGCTCTGGGGCCAACGTCCTGACTTTC.

The chain combines TRBV25-1 with TRBJ2-3; a possible D gene is TRBD2 (6 bases). The CDR3 consists of 14 residues. The V end lost 6 bases, the J end lost 3 bases, and 13 bases lay between the germline ends. CDR1 and CDR2 (germline): MGHDK, SYGVNS. The CDR3 sequence is CASSPAGLTDTQYF. DNA for the CDR3: TGTGCCAGCAGCCCCGCGGGACTGACAGATACGCAGTATTTT.

This clone was observed a few times. The CDR3 region is CSVEPWGQETQYF. Here the CDR3 DNA reads TGCAGCGTTGAACCCTGGGGGCAAGAGACCCAGTACTTC. V is TRBV29-1 and J is TRBJ2-5; D assignment may be TRBD1 or TRBD2 (5 bases each). The CDR3 sequence is 13 residues long. Per the germline V gene, CDR1 is SQVTM and CDR2 is ANQGSEA. The V end lost 2 bases, the J end lost 2 bases, and 9 bases lay between the germline ends.

This sequence joins TRBV30 and TRBJ2-5; D is unclear. Between the trimmed V and J ends, which lost 1 base and 1 base, there was a span of 16 bases. The CDR3 loop spans 16 amino acids. The germline V gene has CDR1 GTSNPN and CDR2 SVGIG (reference sequence). CDR3 in amino acids: CAWSAAALPAQETQYF. DNA for the CDR3: TGTGCCTGGAGTGCCGCGGCACTCCCAGCCCAAGAGACCCAGTACTTC.

The V call is TRBV6-6, the J call TRBJ1-5, with unresolved D. Trimming took off 5 bases at V and 8 bases at J, with 13 bases between the two ends. From germline, CDR1 is MNHNY and CDR2 SVGAGI (reference sequence). The CDR3 contains 13 residues. This CDR3 is CASSGSAGEPQHF. In DNA, the CDR3 is TGTGCCAGCAGTGGGTCGGCAGGTGAGCCCCAGCATTTT.

The chain combines TRBV30 with TRBJ1-1; D uncertain. The CDR3 is 11 amino acids. Germline assignment: CDR1 GTSNPN and CDR2 SVGIG (reference sequence). V was clipped by 3 bases and J by 1 base, with 3 bases between them. CDR3 sequence: CAWRENTEAFF. The CDR3 region has the DNA TGTGCCTGGAGGGAGAACACTGAAGCTTTCTTT.